Reported below is one T cell receptor (beta chain). This entry is derived from a study of preoperative IRX-2 immunotherapy in early breast cancer. CDR3 length: 15 residues. CDR1 is MDHEN and CDR2 is SYDVKM in the germline V gene. Germline trimming cut 7 bases from V and 0 bases from J; bases unmatched to any gene: 9. Treatment meaning: preoperative locoregional IRX-2 cytokine immunotherapy. Preoperative locoregional IRX-2 cytokine immunotherapy was tested in the phase Ib source study. Assay used: immunoSEQ multiplex PCR; TCRdb lists only in-frame clones, some missing. This sample has under 35,000 clones, with 82% found just once.

Sample collection occurred from a patient treated with IRX-2 immunotherapy. This sequence was found in a human donor with breast cancer. This chain links TRBV28 with TRBJ2-7, with 7 bases fitting TRBD2. CDR3 DNA sequence: TGTGCCAGCATCACCGGGACTAAGACCTCCTACGAGCAGTACTTC. As protein: CASITGTKTSYEQYF.